A single T cell receptor beta chain is shown here with its context. Antigen: not known. The CDR3 has 13 amino acids. Trimming removed 6 bases from V and 5 bases from J, with 13 bases in between. CDR1 is KGHSH, CDR2 LQKENI, per germline. These data originate in a study of cytomegalovirus exposure and HLA in healthy donors. The study, taken as a whole, reports: Indistinguishable V segments such as TRBV6-2 and TRBV6-3 were excluded. For presence/absence analyses, sequencing depth was assumed to be roughly uniform across donors.

PCR was performed using 60 Vbeta and 13 Jbeta primers. TCRdb's copy holds only in-frame clones and misses some; the assay was immunoSEQ multiplex PCR. The data contain 150,000 to 160,000 clones, approximately 80% of them singletons. The chain joins TRBV18 to TRBJ2-5; D is unclear. The origin of this receptor is a woman in her thirties or forties in good health and CMV-seropositive. Sequences were obtained from PBMCs. CDR3 amino acids: CASSPRPRETQYF. CDR3 sequence (DNA): TGTGCCAGCTCCCCTCGACCGAGGGAGACCCAGTACTTC.